A selection of T cell receptor beta chains follows, all from one sample in a study of radiation and T cells in renal cell carcinoma. Clones were sequenced by immunoSEQ multiplex PCR, and TCRdb holds only the in-frame ones, with some missing. Counted here are around 100,000 clones, 84% occurring once; the ten biggest clones make up roughly 7.6%. Sequencing was performed on blood, taken from a patient whose treatment included radiotherapy and nephrectomy. The receptors were gathered from a man aged 60 to 75 with renal cell carcinoma. The CDR3 runs from the conserved cysteine through the conserved F or W. The D gene is left open where the match is weak. Clone size is shown for a subset of rows, as once, few, many or a class of expanded clone.

J: TRBJ2-5; D: TRBD2; size: .; V: TRBV5-3; DNA: TGTGCCAGAAGCCCAGTGGGCGGGAGGATTCCCCAAGAGACCCAGTACTTC; CDR3: CARSPVGGRIPQETQYF
J: TRBJ2-1; D: TRBD2; size: .; V: TRBV4-3; DNA: TGCGCCAGCAGCCAAGCTCTACTAGCGGGAGCCCTAAATGAGCAGTTCTTC; CDR3: CASSQALLAGALNEQFF
J: TRBJ2-7; D: TRBD2; size: .; V: TRBV11-2; DNA: TGTGCCAGCAGCTTAGACCTAGCGGAGGCCTACGAGCAGTACTTC; CDR3: CASSLDLAEAYEQYF
J: TRBJ2-2; D: .; size: few; V: TRBV2; DNA: TGTGCCAGCAGTGAAAGGGTTCTAGCATTCGGGGAGCTGTTTTTT; CDR3: CASSERVLAFGELFF
J: TRBJ2-7; D: .; size: .; V: TRBV27; DNA: TGTGCCAGCAGTTTAATAGGGAAATCCCGCTACGAGCAGTACTTC; CDR3: CASSLIGKSRYEQYF
J: TRBJ2-2; D: TRBD2; size: once; V: TRBV6-1; DNA: TGTGCCAGCAGTGAACTAGCGGGAGGTACCACCGGGGAGCTGTTTTTT; CDR3: CASSELAGGTTGELFF
J: TRBJ1-1; D: .; size: .; V: TRBV11-2; DNA: TGTGCCAGCAGCTTAGTGAGTACTGAAGCTTTCTTT; CDR3: CASSLVSTEAFF
J: TRBJ2-2; D: .; size: .; V: TRBV4-2; DNA: TGTGCCAGCAGCCCGCAGACCACCCCCCAACTCACCGGGGAGCTGTTTTTT; CDR3: CASSPQTTPQLTGELFF
J: TRBJ2-1; D: TRBD2; size: .; V: TRBV5-6; DNA: TGTGCCAGCAGCGCCGGGACTAGCGGCTACAATGAGCAGTTCTTC; CDR3: CASSAGTSGYNEQFF
J: TRBJ2-5; D: TRBD2; size: .; V: TRBV9; DNA: TGTGCCAGCAGCTTAAGCGGGAGGGCCGGGAGGGGTCAAGAGACCCAGTACTTC; CDR3: CASSLSGRAGRGQETQYF
J: TRBJ2-7; D: .; size: .; V: TRBV6-5; DNA: TGTGCCAGCAGTTACTCGCACGACAGCTCCTACGAGCAGTACTTC; CDR3: CASSYSHDSSYEQYF
J: TRBJ2-5; D: TRBD2; size: .; V: TRBV7-6; DNA: TGTGCCAGCAGCTTAGCGAGGCCTAGCGGAGAGACCCAGTACTTC; CDR3: CASSLARPSGETQYF
J: TRBJ1-5; D: .; size: .; V: TRBV19; DNA: TGTGCCAGTAGTGGACAGTCCTATCAGCCCCAGCATTTT; CDR3: CASSGQSYQPQHF
J: TRBJ2-6; D: .; size: .; V: TRBV13; DNA: TGTGCCAGCAGCCACTCTGGGGCCAACGTCCTGACTTTC; CDR3: CASSHSGANVLTF
J: TRBJ2-2; D: .; size: .; V: TRBV19; DNA: TGTGCCAGTAGGGAATGGGGGGCCGGCACCGGGGAGCTGTTTTTT; CDR3: CASREWGAGTGELFF
J: TRBJ2-3; D: TRBD2; size: .; V: TRBV10-3; DNA: TGTGCCATCTTTAGCGGGAGTGCCACAGATACGCAGTATTTT; CDR3: CAIFSGSATDTQYF
J: TRBJ2-7; D: TRBD2; size: .; V: TRBV7-6; DNA: TGTGCCAGCAGCTTATCTAAAGGCGGGACTAGAAGCTACGAGCAGTACTTC; CDR3: CASSLSKGGTRSYEQYF
J: TRBJ2-7; D: TRBD2; size: many; V: TRBV7-9; DNA: TGTGCCAGCAGCCCTAGCGGGCGGTCCTACGAGCAGTACTTC; CDR3: CASSPSGRSYEQYF
J: TRBJ2-7; D: .; size: .; V: TRBV7-6; DNA: TGTGCCAGCAGCCCGCTTGACGAGCAGTACTTC; CDR3: CASSPLDEQYF
J: TRBJ2-4; D: TRBD2; size: .; V: TRBV7-2; DNA: TGTGCCAGCAGCTCGGGGGGAGCTAACATTCAGTACTTC; CDR3: CASSSGGANIQYF
J: TRBJ2-7; D: TRBD2; size: .; V: TRBV10-1; DNA: TGCGCCAGCAGTGAGGAACCAGCGGGAGGGCAGTACGAGCAGTACTTC; CDR3: CASSEEPAGGQYEQYF
J: TRBJ2-7; D: .; size: .; V: TRBV6-1; DNA: TGTGCCAGCAGTGAAGCCTCAAGTCCGCCGTACGAGCAGTACTTC; CDR3: CASSEASSPPYEQYF
J: TRBJ2-7; D: TRBD1; size: .; V: TRBV10-2; DNA: TGCGCCAGCAGGCCCCCTGGGACAGGGCAATCCTACGAGCAGTACTTC; CDR3: CASRPPGTGQSYEQYF
J: TRBJ2-3; D: TRBD2; size: .; V: TRBV7-2; DNA: TGTGCCAGCAGCACCCGCCAAGGGACTAGCCTATCCTTT; CDR3: CASSTRQGTSLSF
J: TRBJ2-7; D: TRBD2; size: .; V: TRBV7-2; DNA: TGTGCCAGCAGCTTAGATAGCGGGAGCCCCCGGCTCGAGCAGTACTTC; CDR3: CASSLDSGSPRLEQYF
J: TRBJ1-5; D: .; size: .; V: TRBV6-6; DNA: TGTGCCAGCAAGCCGGGTCAACATCAGCCCCAGCATTTT; CDR3: CASKPGQHQPQHF
J: TRBJ2-7; D: TRBD2; size: .; V: TRBV10-2; DNA: TGCGCCAGCAGTGCCGGGACTAGCGGGAGGGGCGAGCAGTACTTC; CDR3: CASSAGTSGRGEQYF
J: TRBJ2-3; D: .; size: .; V: TRBV27; DNA: TGTGCCAGCAGTTTCCCCCTCTCGGGTAGCGTCTCCCCGACAGATACGCAGTATTTT; CDR3: CASSFPLSGSVSPTDTQYF
J: TRBJ1-5; D: TRBD1; size: .; V: TRBV28; DNA: TGTGCCAGCAGCCAGGGGACAGGGGAAAATCAGCCCCAGCATTTT; CDR3: CASSQGTGENQPQHF
J: TRBJ2-3; D: TRBD2; size: few; V: TRBV5-8; DNA: TGTGCCAGCAGCCTGACTAGCGGGTGGGCAGATACGCAGTATTTT; CDR3: CASSLTSGWADTQYF
J: TRBJ1-1; D: .; size: .; V: TRBV5-4; DNA: TGTGCCAGCAGCTTTCAGGATTTGAACACTGAAGCTTTCTTT; CDR3: CASSFQDLNTEAFF
J: TRBJ2-2; D: .; size: .; V: TRBV11-1; DNA: TGTGCCAGCAGCTTCCGCGGGACCGGGGAGCTGTTTTTT; CDR3: CASSFRGTGELFF
J: TRBJ2-7; D: .; size: .; V: TRBV28; DNA: TGTGCCAGCAGTTTAGAGGCAGGGGGGTCCTACGAGCAGTACTTC; CDR3: CASSLEAGGSYEQYF
J: TRBJ1-5; D: .; size: .; V: TRBV15; DNA: TGTGCCACCAGCAGAGGAACAGGCCTGATGGGGAATCAGCCCCAGCATTTT; CDR3: CATSRGTGLMGNQPQHF
J: TRBJ1-1; D: TRBD1; size: few; V: TRBV20-1; DNA: TGCAGTGCGGCAGGACAGGGTGAAGCTTTCTTT; CDR3: CSAAGQGEAFF
J: TRBJ1-5; D: .; size: .; V: TRBV27; DNA: TGTGCCAGCAGTTTATCGTCGGATCAGCCCCAGCATTTT; CDR3: CASSLSSDQPQHF
J: TRBJ2-5; D: .; size: .; V: TRBV5-1; DNA: TGCGCCAGCAGCTGGACGGCGGAGGAGTACCAAGAGACCCAGTACTTC; CDR3: CASSWTAEEYQETQYF
J: TRBJ1-2; D: .; size: .; V: TRBV10-2; DNA: TGCGCCAGCAGTGAGCCTAGACAGGCTAACTATGGCTACACCTTC; CDR3: CASSEPRQANYGYTF
J: TRBJ2-7; D: .; size: .; V: TRBV19; DNA: TGTGCCAGTAGTATCGGGGAGCTCTACGAGCAGTACTTC; CDR3: CASSIGELYEQYF
J: TRBJ2-7; D: TRBD1; size: .; V: TRBV18; DNA: TGTGCCAGCTCACCACTGGGACAGGGTATTCAGCAGTACTTC; CDR3: CASSPLGQGIQQYF
J: TRBJ1-1; D: TRBD1; size: .; V: TRBV7-8; DNA: TGTGCCAGCAGCTTAGGGACAGGGGTGCCACCGGTCGCTTTCTTT; CDR3: CASSLGTGVPPVAFF
J: TRBJ1-2; D: .; size: .; V: TRBV9; DNA: TGTGCCAGCAAATGCAACACCTTC; CDR3: CASKCNTF
J: TRBJ1-1; D: TRBD1; size: .; V: TRBV11-2; DNA: TGTGCCAGCAGACGGGGACAGGTGAACACTGAAGCTTTCTTT; CDR3: CASRRGQVNTEAFF
J: TRBJ2-1; D: .; size: .; V: TRBV5-4; DNA: TGTGCCAGCAGCTCCAATCCGGGCTCCGAGGTTCCGCATGAGCAGTTCTTC; CDR3: CASSSNPGSEVPHEQFF
J: TRBJ1-4; D: .; size: .; V: TRBV5-1; DNA: TGCGCCAGCAGCTTGGAGGCACCTGCAAGGGGTGAAAAACTGTTTTTT; CDR3: CASSLEAPARGEKLFF
J: TRBJ1-1; D: .; size: .; V: TRBV2; DNA: TGTGCCAGCAGGCGGGGGGGAGTCGCTGAAGCTTTCTTT; CDR3: CASRRGGVAEAFF
J: TRBJ2-3; D: .; size: .; V: TRBV14; DNA: TGTGCCAGCAGCCAGGGGGCTTATACGCAGTATTTT; CDR3: CASSQGAYTQYF
J: TRBJ2-1; D: .; size: .; V: TRBV7-2; DNA: TGTGCCAGCAGCTTAGTTCCCCACGAGCAGTTCTTC; CDR3: CASSLVPHEQFF
J: TRBJ2-1; D: .; size: once; V: TRBV9; DNA: TGTGCCAGCAGCGTAGCGGGGGACAGATACAATGAGCAGTTCTTC; CDR3: CASSVAGDRYNEQFF
J: TRBJ2-1; D: TRBD1; size: .; V: TRBV6-6; DNA: TGTGCCAGCAGTTACTTGGACAGGGCGGTTGAGCAGTTCTTC; CDR3: CASSYLDRAVEQFF
J: TRBJ1-3; D: .; size: .; V: TRBV21-1; DNA: TGTGCCAGCAGCAAGGGCGGGTCTTCTGGAAACACCATATATTTT; CDR3: CASSKGGSSGNTIYF
J: TRBJ1-5; D: .; size: once; V: TRBV2; DNA: TGTGCCAGCAGTTCGTATAGCAATCAGCCCCAGCATTTT; CDR3: CASSSYSNQPQHF